A selection of T cell receptor beta chains follows, all from one sample in a study of glioma-infiltrating T cells after dendritic cell vaccination. Only in-frame clones appear in the TCRdb table, and some are missing; sequencing was by immunoSEQ multiplex PCR. Among 85,000 to 100,000 clones listed, roughly 77% were seen once. Source: blood, taken after dendritic cell vaccination. The receptors come from a human donor with glioblastoma. CDR3s include the opening cysteine and the closing phenylalanine or tryptophan. D genes are given only for firm matches. Clone size is given for some rows only: seen once, a few or many times, or a class if the clone is expanded.

cdr3_length	d_call	v_call	j_call	clone_size	cdr3_nt	cdr3_aa
16	NA	TRBV13	TRBJ2-5	NA	TGTGCCAGCAGTCGCGCACTAGTCGGGGACCAAGAGACCCAGTACTTC	CASSRALVGDQETQYF
16	NA	TRBV6-1	TRBJ1-4	few	TGTGCCAGCAGTGAAGTAGGCGGCAGGGGAAATGAAAAACTGTTTTTT	CASSEVGGRGNEKLFF
13	NA	TRBV6-1	TRBJ2-5	NA	TGTGCCAGCAGCCCCCCGCGTGGAGAGACCCAGTACTTC	CASSPPRGETQYF
15	NA	TRBV2	TRBJ1-3	NA	TGTGCCAGCAGTGACGGGGGTGGGTCTGGAAACACCATATATTTT	CASSDGGGSGNTIYF
16	NA	TRBV12-5	TRBJ1-5	NA	TGTGCTAGTGGTTTGGGACAGCTGGATAGCAATCAGCCCCAGCATTTT	CASGLGQLDSNQPQHF
17	NA	TRBV30	TRBJ2-1	NA	TGTGCCTGGAGTGTACGTCTGGCAGGGTTCTCCTACAATGAGCAGTTCTTC	CAWSVRLAGFSYNEQFF
15	NA	TRBV4-1	TRBJ1-4	NA	TGCGCCAGCAGCCAAGGGCTCAGATTTTGGGAAAAACTGTTTTTT	CASSQGLRFWEKLFF
16	NA	TRBV2	TRBJ1-3	few	TGTGCCAGCAGATTAATACAGGGATTCTCTGGAAACACCATATATTTT	CASRLIQGFSGNTIYF
13	NA	TRBV18	TRBJ2-2	NA	TGTGCCAGCTCACCCAGGGATACCGGGGAGCTGTTTTTT	CASSPRDTGELFF
12	NA	TRBV19	TRBJ1-1	once	TGTGCCAGTAGGACGGAGGTACTAGAAGCTTTCTTT	CASRTEVLEAFF
14	NA	TRBV2	TRBJ2-1	NA	TGTGCCAGCAGTGCCGGGAGCACCTACAATGAGCAGTTCTTC	CASSAGSTYNEQFF
10	NA	TRBV27	TRBJ2-7	NA	TGTGCCAGCAGTTTCTCCGAGCAGTACTTC	CASSFSEQYF
15	TRBD1	TRBV7-6	TRBJ1-1	NA	TGTGCCAGCAGCTCCACCGGGACAGGGGCTTCTGAAGCTTTCTTT	CASSSTGTGASEAFF
16	NA	TRBV2	TRBJ2-1	NA	TGTGCCAGCAGTGAATGGGGCAGGGCCTCCTACAATGAGCAGTTCTTC	CASSEWGRASYNEQFF
15	TRBD1	TRBV6-5	TRBJ1-6	NA	TGTGCCAGCAGGGGGACAGGGGGGTATAATTCACCCCTCCACTTT	CASRGTGGYNSPLHF
14	NA	TRBV5-1	TRBJ2-3	NA	TGCGCCAGCAGCTTGGACAAGAGCACAGATACGCAGTATTTT	CASSLDKSTDTQYF
14	NA	TRBV30	TRBJ2-5	NA	TGTGCCTGGAGTGTATGGGGCTACGGGGAGACCCAGTACTTC	CAWSVWGYGETQYF
13	NA	TRBV19	TRBJ1-2	NA	TGTGCCAGTAAATGGTCAGTAAGCTATGGCTACACCTTC	CASKWSVSYGYTF
12	NA	TRBV6-1	TRBJ2-7	few	TGTGCCAGCAGTTCCCGCGGATCCGAGCAGTACTTC	CASSSRGSEQYF
14	TRBD1	TRBV4-1	TRBJ2-7	NA	TGCGCCAGCAGCCATACAGGGGACCCCTACGAGCAGTACTTC	CASSHTGDPYEQYF
13	NA	TRBV6-1	TRBJ1-5	NA	TGTGCCAGCAGCGCGGGACCTAATCAGCCCCAGCATTTT	CASSAGPNQPQHF
13	NA	TRBV27	TRBJ1-2	NA	TGTGCCAGCAGTTTTGTAGGGGTCTATGGCTACACCTTC	CASSFVGVYGYTF
14	NA	TRBV5-1	TRBJ2-7	NA	TGCGCCAGCAGCTTTGCGGGGGCCCGCTACGAGCAGTACTTC	CASSFAGARYEQYF
15	TRBD1	TRBV27	TRBJ1-4	few	TGTGCCAGCAGTTTAAGGGGGACAGGGGATGAAAAACTGTTTTTT	CASSLRGTGDEKLFF
15	TRBD2	TRBV28	TRBJ2-1	NA	TGTGCCAGCAGTTTATTTGCGGGAGGGTACAATGAGCAGTTCTTC	CASSLFAGGYNEQFF
15	NA	TRBV5-1	TRBJ2-2	NA	TGCGCCAGCAGCTTCCACAGTAAGAACACCGGGGAGCTGTTTTTT	CASSFHSKNTGELFF
13	TRBD1	TRBV6-5	TRBJ1-2	once	TGTGCCAGCCGACAGGGGTGGGACTATGGCTACACCTTC	CASRQGWDYGYTF
13	NA	TRBV7-3	TRBJ2-1	few	TGTGCCAGCAGCTTACAGGGCGGCAATGAGCAGTTCTTC	CASSLQGGNEQFF
14	TRBD1	TRBV29-1	TRBJ1-3	NA	TGCAGCGCTCAGGGACAGGGGGGTGGAAACACCATATATTTT	CSAQGQGGGNTIYF
20	NA	TRBV10-3	TRBJ1-1	NA	TGTGCCATCAGTGAGGGAAGATACTCGGGGGGGGCTACACCGAACACTGAAGCTTTCTTT	CAISEGRYSGGATPNTEAFF
17	TRBD2	TRBV5-1	TRBJ2-3	NA	TGCGCCAGCAGCCTTGCAGGTAGCGGGGAGAACACAGATACGCAGTATTTT	CASSLAGSGENTDTQYF
16	NA	TRBV7-6	TRBJ2-6	NA	TGTGCCAGCAGCCTCCTCGGTTACTCTGGGGCCAACGTCCTGACTTTC	CASSLLGYSGANVLTF
15	NA	TRBV19	TRBJ1-1	few	TGTGCCAGTAGTCCCGAGGACAGTAGTGGGGCTGAAGCTTTCTTT	CASSPEDSSGAEAFF
15	NA	TRBV5-1	TRBJ2-1	NA	TGCGCCAGCAGCTTCGAGACTAGCTCCTACAATGAGCAGTTCTTC	CASSFETSSYNEQFF
16	NA	TRBV4-1	TRBJ1-2	NA	TGCGCCAGCAGCCAAGCTAGGTACAACAACAACTATGGCTACACCTTC	CASSQARYNNNYGYTF
14	NA	TRBV19	TRBJ1-1	NA	TGTGCCAGTGGCCTCCGGGGGGGTTTAAGTGAAGCTTTCTTT	CASGLRGGLSEAFF
15	TRBD1	TRBV5-6	TRBJ2-7	few	TGTGCCAGCAGCTTGGTTGGACAGGGTATCTACGAGCAGTACTTC	CASSLVGQGIYEQYF
16	TRBD1	TRBV18	TRBJ1-4	NA	TGTGCCAGCTCACCGCTCACGGGACAGGGACAAGAAAAACTGTTTTTT	CASSPLTGQGQEKLFF
16	TRBD2	TRBV30	TRBJ2-1	NA	TGTGCCTGGAGAGGAGGGTCGGGACTAGCGAGGAATGAGCAGTTCTTC	CAWRGGSGLARNEQFF
20	TRBD1	TRBV5-1	TRBJ2-5	NA	TGCGCCAGCAGCCTCAGCGGTTTTTCCGGGACAGGGGGCACGGGAGAGACCCAGTACTTC	CASSLSGFSGTGGTGETQYF
19	NA	TRBV4-2	TRBJ2-1	NA	TGTGCCAGCAGCCAAATGGGGGCCAGTAGGTCTAGCTCCTACAATGAGCAGTTCTTC	CASSQMGASRSSSYNEQFF
15	TRBD1	TRBV5-1	TRBJ2-2	NA	TGCGCCAGCAGCTTAGCGGACAGGGTGGACGGGGAGCTGTTTTTT	CASSLADRVDGELFF
16	TRBD1	TRBV5-1	TRBJ1-6	NA	TGCGCCAGCAGCTTGGACAGGGGCTATACAAATTCACCCCTCCACTTT	CASSLDRGYTNSPLHF
14	TRBD1	TRBV29-1	TRBJ1-1	NA	TGCAGCGTCCTCGGCGGGACAGGGAACACTGAAGCTTTCTTT	CSVLGGTGNTEAFF
15	NA	TRBV19	TRBJ1-5	NA	TGTGCCAGCCTGGAGAGGGATTATAGCAATCAGCCCCAGCATTTT	CASLERDYSNQPQHF
13	NA	TRBV19	TRBJ2-2	NA	TGTGCCACGCGAATTCAGGGAACCGGGGAGCTGTTTTTT	CATRIQGTGELFF
17	TRBD1	TRBV19	TRBJ1-5	NA	TGTGCCAGTAGTTGGGGCAGGGGGCCCGCAAGCAATCAGCCCCAGCATTTT	CASSWGRGPASNQPQHF
11	TRBD2	TRBV25-1	TRBJ2-3	NA	TGTGCCAGCCGGGGGGTCGATACGCAGTATTTT	CASRGVDTQYF
15	NA	TRBV9	TRBJ2-3	NA	TGTGCCAGCAGCGCGGGGGGCGGAAGCACAGATACGCAGTATTTT	CASSAGGGSTDTQYF
14	TRBD2	TRBV2	TRBJ2-2	NA	TGTGCCAGCAGCGTAGCGGGTGGTACCGGGGAGCTGTTTTTT	CASSVAGGTGELFF
17	TRBD1	TRBV7-9	TRBJ1-3	NA	TGTGCCAGCAGCTTTGGGACAGGGTCAATTGTGGGAAACACCATATATTTT	CASSFGTGSIVGNTIYF
15	TRBD2	TRBV2	TRBJ2-5	NA	TGTGCCAGCAGTGAACCTAGCGGGGCACAAGAGACCCAGTACTTC	CASSEPSGAQETQYF
20	TRBD2	TRBV9	TRBJ2-2	NA	TGTGCCAGCAGGGACGGACCCGTAGCGGGGCAACCCTGGGGCACCGGGGAGCTGTTTTTT	CASRDGPVAGQPWGTGELFF